These 31 T cell receptor beta chains were sequenced from one sample in a study of shared clonotypes between healthy human individuals. Assay: immunoSEQ multiplex PCR; the TCRdb copy retains only in-frame clones and omits some. This sample has roughly 1,000,000 clones, with approximately 78% found just once. What was sequenced was memory CD4+ T cells from PBMCs. Sample subset: CD45RA-negative fraction. These receptors were obtained from a man younger than 35 in good health. Some clones in this sample may be carry-over from other donors' samples.

The chain recombines TRBV6-1 with TRBJ1-4; possibly TRBD1 for D (6 bases). The CDR3 runs to 15 residues. Trimming cost V 2 bases and J 4 bases, with 11 bases left between them. The V gene's germline CDR1 is MNHNS and CDR2 SASEGT. The CDR3 spells CASSEFRGRNEKLFF. DNA for the CDR3: TGTGCCAGCAGTGAATTCAGGGGCCGTAATGAAAAACTGTTTTTT.

As for this clone: Other DNA variants within this sample encode the same CDR3. This sequence joins TRBV10-3 and TRBJ1-5; 7 nucleotides line up with TRBD1. V shed 4 bases, J shed 0 bases, and the junction held 6 bases outside the gene matches. The CDR3 spans 16 residues. From germline, CDR1 is ENHRY and CDR2 SYGVKD. The CDR3 DNA is TGTGCCATCAGTGGACAGGGTTCGAATAGCAATCAGCCCCAGCATTTT. Translated: CAISGQGSNSNQPQHF.

This clone was seen more than once but under ten times. The genes are TRBV2 and TRBJ2-5, with D possibly matching TRBD1 (6 bases). The germline V gene has CDR1 SNHLY and CDR2 FYNNEI. This CDR3 spans 13 amino acids. The V end was cut by 6 bases, the J end by 2 bases, with 10 bases between. DNA of the CDR3: TGTGCCAGCAGCGCGGACAGTCAAGAGACCCAGTACTTC. This codes for CASSADSQETQYF.

This chain uses TRBV5-1 with TRBJ2-3; TRBD1 matches 8 bases. V lost 0 bases, J lost 1 base, and 4 bases stayed unmatched. Germline-derived CDR1 and CDR2 are SGHRS and YFSETQ. The CDR3 loop spans 16 amino acids. CDR3: CASSLAQGEGTDTQYF. CDR3 DNA: TGCGCCAGCAGCTTGGCACAGGGGGAGGGCACAGATACGCAGTATTTT.

The chain uses TRBV25-1 and TRBJ1-1; 8 bases align to TRBD1. The V segment lost 6 bases and the J segment 2 bases; nucleotides outside the gene matches: 8. The CDR3 has 15 amino acids. CDR1 and CDR2 (germline): MGHDK, SYGVNS. CDR3: CASRGWTGLNTEAFF. The CDR3 nucleotides are TGTGCCAGCAGGGGCTGGACAGGGTTAAACACTGAAGCTTTCTTT.

The J gene is TRBJ1-1, the V gene TRBV2; tentative D call: TRBD1 (5 bases). The CDR3 is 17 residues long. Germline values: CDR1 SNHLY, CDR2 FYNNEI. V was cut by 6 bases and J by 2 bases, with 22 bases left in between. The CDR3 DNA reads as TGTGCCAGCAGATCCGGGACGGAGGCCTCGATAAACACTGAAGCTTTCTTT. It encodes CASRSGTEASINTEAFF.

This clone was recorded a few times. The CDR3 DNA reads TGTGCCAGCAGCTTAGCGGCTAGCGGGGCCCAAATCTACAATGAGCAGTTCTTC. Amino acid sequence: CASSLAASGAQIYNEQFF. The J gene is TRBJ2-1, the V gene TRBV7-2; 9 bases line up with TRBD2. Unmatched junction bases numbered 9, after V lost 0 bases and J lost 3 bases. The CDR3 has 18 residues. The germline gives CDR1 SGHTA, CDR2 FQGNSA.

The genes are TRBV28 and TRBJ2-1; possible D gene TRBD2, 6 bases. V was clipped by 6 bases and J by 7 bases, with 16 bases between them. The CDR3 covers 14 residues. Germline assignment: CDR1 MDHEN and CDR2 SYDVKM. The CDR3 reads CASSRPGGVNEQFF. In DNA form, the CDR3 reads TGTGCCAGCAGCCGCCCCGGAGGGGTGAATGAGCAGTTCTTC.

The CDR3 loop is CASAMGSSGNTIYF. CDR3 DNA sequence: TGTGCCAGCGCTATGGGCAGCTCTGGAAACACCATATATTTT. The chain couples TRBV6-1 to TRBJ1-3, with D unclear. CDR3 size: 14 residues. The V gene lost 8 bases and the J gene lost 0 bases, with 11 bases spanning the gap. Germline values: CDR1 MNHNS, CDR2 SASEGT.

The J gene is TRBJ2-3, the V gene TRBV5-1; TRBD2 agrees at 14 bases. Germline loops: CDR1 SGHRS, CDR2 YFSETQ. Germline trimming cut 2 bases from V and 5 bases from J; bases unmatched to any gene: 1. This CDR3 spans 15 amino acids. CDR3 bases: TGCGCCAGCAGCTTCGGGACTAGCGGGAGAGATACGCAGTATTTT. Translated: CASSFGTSGRDTQYF.

CDR3 loop: CASSASLTGELFF. The DNA of the CDR3 is TGCGCCAGCAGCGCTAGCCTCACCGGGGAGCTGTTTTTT. V and J are TRBV5-1 and TRBJ2-2; weak D call: TRBD2 (5 bases). This CDR3 has 13 residues. Per the germline V gene, CDR1 is SGHRS and CDR2 is YFSETQ. The V end was cut by 4 bases, the J end by 4 bases, with 8 bases between.

This chain uses TRBV15 with TRBJ1-3; D remains ambiguous. Trimming took off 1 base at V and 2 bases at J, with 12 bases between the two ends. CDR3 length equals 16 residues. Looked up from germline, CDR1 is LNHNV and CDR2 is YYDKDF (reference sequence). CDR3 bases: TGTGCCACCAGCAGAGCCCTCCCCGCCACTGGAAACACCATATATTTT. Protein sequence: CATSRALPATGNTIYF.

This chain uses TRBV7-8 with TRBJ1-2, with TRBD1 matching over 7 bases. Unmatched junction bases numbered 7, after V lost 1 base and J lost 11 bases. Looked up from germline, CDR1 is SGHVS and CDR2 is FQNEAQ. The CDR3 has 13 amino acids. The DNA of the CDR3 is TGTGCCAGCAGCTTAGTTTCGACAGGGATATACACCTTC. Translated, it gives CASSLVSTGIYTF.

The rearrangement uses TRBV7-8 and TRBJ2-6; no reliable D call. This CDR3 is 18 amino acids long. V was shortened by 5 bases and J by 5 bases, with 22 bases between the two germline ends. Germline loops: CDR1 SGHVS, CDR2 FQNEAQ. The CDR3 DNA follows: TGTGCCAGCAGCCCTAAAAGGTTCCCACAAAGTCGGGCCAACGTCCTGACTTTC. This translates into CASSPKRFPQSRANVLTF.

This clone is a singleton in its sample. The chain recombines TRBV4-2 with TRBJ2-5; 7 nucleotides agree with TRBD2. The CDR3 runs to 14 residues. Germline-derived CDR1 and CDR2 are LGHNA and YNFKEQ. Trimming took 4 bases from V and 7 from J; bases not matched to a gene: 9. CDR3 bases: TGTGCCAGCAGCCCGAACCGGGGGGAAGGGACCCAGTACTTC. Amino acid sequence: CASSPNRGEGTQYF.

The gene calls are TRBV18 and TRBJ1-2; D unresolved. The V and J ends lost 1 base and 3 bases respectively, with 6 bases between them. This CDR3 has 13 residues. Germline-derived CDR1 and CDR2 are KGHSH and LQKENI. CDR3 sequence (DNA): TGTGCCAGCTCACCACAAACAGACTATGGCTACACCTTC. Translated, it gives CASSPQTDYGYTF. Full variable domain (remainder filled in from reference TRBV18 and TRBJ1-2): NAGVMQNPRHLVRRRGQEARLRCSPMKGHSHVYWYRQLPEEGLKFMVYLQKENIIDESGMPKERFSAEFPKEGPSILRIQQVVRGDSAAYFCASSPQTDYGYTFGSGTRLTVV.

The rearrangement uses TRBV2 and TRBJ2-3; no firm D call. V lost 4 bases to trimming and J lost 7 bases, with 18 bases between them. There are 15 residues in the CDR3. CDR1 and CDR2 (germline): SNHLY, FYNNEI. The CDR3 nucleotides are TGTGCCAGCAGTGGTGACTCTCCAACCCTTCATACGCAGTATTTT. Its translation is CASSGDSPTLHTQYF.

This chain joins TRBV7-6 and TRBJ2-7; D could derive from TRBD1 or TRBD2 (5 bases each). CDR1 and CDR2 from the germline V gene are SGHVS and FNYEAQ. V dropped 1 base and J dropped 7 bases, with 23 bases sitting between them. The CDR3 spans 17 residues. The CDR3 sequence: CASSLGDRTVGPREQYF. The CDR3 DNA sequence: TGTGCCAGCAGCTTAGGGGACCGCACGGTTGGCCCGCGGGAGCAGTACTTC. The entire variable domain, with the rest obtained from reference TRBV7-6 and TRBJ2-7, is as follows: GAGVSQSPRYKVTKRGQDVALRCDPISGHVSLYWYRQALGQGPEFLTYFNYEAQQDKSGLPNDRFSAERPEGSISTLTIQRTEQRDSAMYRCASSLGDRTVGPREQYFGPGTRLTVT.

The rearrangement links TRBV7-8 to TRBJ1-1; the D is unclear. This CDR3 spans 14 amino acids. Trimming removed 0 bases from V and 7 bases from J, with 12 bases in between. Looked up from germline, CDR1 is SGHVS and CDR2 is FQNEAQ. The CDR3 DNA is TGTGCCAGCAGCTTAGCTGGGAGACGGGGTGAAGCTTTCTTT. As protein: CASSLAGRRGEAFF.

This clone has only one observation. The chain is built from TRBV4-2 and TRBJ2-3, with D perhaps TRBD2 (6 bases). The V end was cut by 4 bases, the J end by 5 bases, with 10 bases between. Germline V gene lookup returns CDR1 LGHNA and CDR2 YNFKEQ. This CDR3 spans 13 amino acids. CDR3 DNA sequence: TGTGCCAGCAGCCTGACGGGAGAAGATACGCAGTATTTT. Encoded protein: CASSLTGEDTQYF.

Only a few counts were recorded for this clone. The rearrangement joins TRBV6-1 to TRBJ2-3; 8 nucleotides line up with TRBD2. Unmatched junction bases numbered 9, after V lost 7 bases and J lost 6 bases. The CDR3 covers 14 residues. Germline values: CDR1 MNHNS, CDR2 SASEGT. CDR3 DNA sequence: TGTGCCAGCACCGATAGCGGGACCAGGGATACGCAGTATTTT. This encodes CASTDSGTRDTQYF.

The J gene is TRBJ1-1, the V gene TRBV6-1; D perhaps matches TRBD1 (5 bases). The germline V gene encodes CDR1 MNHNS and CDR2 SASEGT. The CDR3 length is 15 residues. Trimming took off 7 bases at V and 1 base at J, with 16 bases between the two ends. CDR3 protein: CASNRGTSGNTEAFF. DNA of the CDR3: TGTGCCAGCAATAGGGGAACTTCAGGGAACACTGAAGCTTTCTTT.

This chain links TRBV11-3 with TRBJ2-1; D gene uncertain. The CDR3 totals 12 residues. V lost 3 bases and J 7 bases, leaving 7 bases between the germline ends. The germline gives CDR1 SGHNT, CDR2 YENEEA. CDR3 coding DNA: TGTGCCAGCAGCTTCTCGGAGAATGAGCAGTTCTTC. This sequence encodes CASSFSENEQFF.

The chain uses TRBV6-5 and TRBJ2-5, with D hard to call. Germline V CDR1 and CDR2: MNHEY, SVGAGI. Trimming stripped 4 bases from V and 1 base from J, with 7 bases between. The CDR3 sequence is 13 residues long. As DNA, the CDR3 is TGTGCCAGCAGTTTGACCCGCCAAGAGACCCAGTACTTC. This sequence encodes CASSLTRQETQYF.

V and J are TRBV5-4 and TRBJ2-2; D is possibly TRBD1 (6 bases). The CDR3 contains 15 residues. CDR1 SGHNT and CDR2 YYREEE come from the germline V gene (reference sequence). Trimming took 0 bases from V and 6 from J, leaving 12 bases between them. CDR3 DNA: TGTGCCAGCAGCTTGGATGGGGGCGTATCCGGGGAGCTGTTTTTT. Its protein is CASSLDGGVSGELFF.

This clone has a handful of counts. The chain couples TRBV7-2 to TRBJ2-2; no definite D call. Trimming removed 6 bases at V and 4 bases at J, with 12 bases between. Germline V gene sequence: CDR1 SGHTA, CDR2 FQGNSA. The CDR3 is 14 residues long. The CDR3 DNA sequence: TGTGCCAGCAGAGTTAGCACAACCACCGGGGAGCTGTTTTTT. Residues: CASRVSTTTGELFF.

V and J are TRBV28 and TRBJ2-7, with 7 bases identical to TRBD2. This CDR3 is 14 amino acids long. The germline gives CDR1 MDHEN, CDR2 SYDVKM. V dropped 2 bases and J dropped 5; count of bases not matched to a gene: 6. The DNA for the CDR3 is TGTGCCAGCAGTTTAACGGGAGGCTACGACGAGCAGTACTTC. Its translation is CASSLTGGYDEQYF.

A remark on this clone: The sample carries other DNA sequences with the same CDR3. This chain joins TRBV5-1 and TRBJ2-1, with TRBD2 matching over 12 bases. Germline V lookup: CDR1 SGHRS, CDR2 YFSETQ. There are 17 residues in the CDR3. The J segment lost 0 bases and the V segment lost 0 bases, leaving 1 base of the junction unmatched. The CDR3 DNA reads TGCGCCAGCAGCTTGGCTAGCGGGAGGGACTCCTACAATGAGCAGTTCTTC. Its protein product is CASSLASGRDSYNEQFF.

This chain joins TRBV7-2 and TRBJ2-1; D ambiguous. The CDR3 sequence is 14 residues long. CDR1 is SGHTA and CDR2 is FQGNSA in the germline V gene. V was shortened by 7 bases and J by 0 bases, with 10 bases between the two germline ends. In DNA form, the CDR3 reads TGTGCCAGCACCAGCGATAGCTCCTACAATGAGCAGTTCTTC. It codes for CASTSDSSYNEQFF.

For this clone: A much larger clone differs from this one at a single base, so this may be a read error. The same CDR3 arises from other DNA sequences in this sample as well. The chain recombines TRBV9 with TRBJ1-2, with D maybe TRBD1 (6 bases). Germline CDR1 SGDLS, CDR2 YYNGEE. Trimming left V 0 bases short and J 2 bases short, with 8 bases between. The CDR3 has 14 amino acids. The CDR3 spells CASSVGQGNYGYTF. CDR3 nucleotide sequence: TGTGCCAGCAGCGTAGGGCAGGGGAACTATGGCTACACCTTC.

The V gene is TRBV25-1, the J gene TRBJ1-1, with 9 bases that match TRBD1. This CDR3 region has 14 residues. The germline V gene encodes CDR1 MGHDK and CDR2 SYGVNS. Losses at the gene ends were 5 bases for V and 5 bases for J; bases not matched to a gene: 6. CDR3 in amino acids: CASSPGQGRTEAFF. The CDR3 bases are TGTGCCAGCAGTCCCGGACAGGGGAGAACTGAAGCTTTCTTT.